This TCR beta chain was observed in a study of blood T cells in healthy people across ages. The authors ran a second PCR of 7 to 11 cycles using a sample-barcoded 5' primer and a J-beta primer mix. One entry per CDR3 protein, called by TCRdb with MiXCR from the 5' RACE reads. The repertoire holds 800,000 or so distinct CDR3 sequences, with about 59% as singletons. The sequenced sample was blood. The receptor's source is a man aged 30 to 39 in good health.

DNA for the CDR3: TGTGCCAGCAGTCAGGGAGGAGATAGGGATACGCAGTATTTT. Amino acid sequence: CASSQGGDRDTQYF. The chain has TRBV28 and TRBJ2-3; TRBD2 might be the D (6 bases). The CDR3 has 14 amino acids. Trimming stripped 5 bases from V and 6 bases from J, with 15 bases between. CDR1 and CDR2 (germline): MDHEN, SYDVKM.